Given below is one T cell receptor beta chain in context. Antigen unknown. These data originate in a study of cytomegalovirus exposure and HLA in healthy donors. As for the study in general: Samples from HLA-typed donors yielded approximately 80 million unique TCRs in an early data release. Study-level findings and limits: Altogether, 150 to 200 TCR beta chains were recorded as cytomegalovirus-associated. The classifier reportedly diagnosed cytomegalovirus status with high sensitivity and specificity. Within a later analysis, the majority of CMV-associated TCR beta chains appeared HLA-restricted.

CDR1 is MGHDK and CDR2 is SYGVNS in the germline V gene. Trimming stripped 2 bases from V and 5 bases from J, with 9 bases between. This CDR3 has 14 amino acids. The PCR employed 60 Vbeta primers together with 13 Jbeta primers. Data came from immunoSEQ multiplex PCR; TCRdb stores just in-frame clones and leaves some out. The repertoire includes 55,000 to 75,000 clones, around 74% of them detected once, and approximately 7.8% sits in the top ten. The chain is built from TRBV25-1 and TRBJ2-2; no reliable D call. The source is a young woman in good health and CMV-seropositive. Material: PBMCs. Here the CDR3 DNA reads TGTGCCAGCAGTGAACACCACCAGACCGGGGAGCTGTTTTTT. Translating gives CASSEHHQTGELFF.